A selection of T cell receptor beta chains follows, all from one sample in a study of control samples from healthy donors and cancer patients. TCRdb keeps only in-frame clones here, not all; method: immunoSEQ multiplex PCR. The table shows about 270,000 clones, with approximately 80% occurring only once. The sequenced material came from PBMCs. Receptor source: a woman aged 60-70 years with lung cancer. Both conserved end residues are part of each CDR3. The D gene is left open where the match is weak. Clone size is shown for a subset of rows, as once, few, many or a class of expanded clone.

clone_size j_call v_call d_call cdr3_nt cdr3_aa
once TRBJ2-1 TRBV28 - TGTGCCAGCAGTACGATCCGGACAGTCAATGAGCAGTTCTTC CASSTIRTVNEQFF
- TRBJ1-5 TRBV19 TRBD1 TGTGCCAGTAGTATGAATCAGGGGGCGACGAGCAATCAGCCCCAGCATTTT CASSMNQGATSNQPQHF
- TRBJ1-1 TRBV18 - TGTGCCAGCTCAAACACCCAGAGTTCGGAAACTGAAGCTTTCTTT CASSNTQSSETEAFF
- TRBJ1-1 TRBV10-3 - TGTGCCATCAGATTGTTGGGGGGGACGAACACTGAAGCTTTCTTT CAIRLLGGTNTEAFF
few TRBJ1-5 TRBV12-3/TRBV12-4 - TGTGCCAGCAGTTCGTCGCTGCCTTGGCCCCAGCATTTT CASSSSLPWPQHF
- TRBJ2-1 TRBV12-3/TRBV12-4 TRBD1 TGTGCCAGCACCAAGGGGACAGGGAGCCCGTTCTTC CASTKGTGSPFF
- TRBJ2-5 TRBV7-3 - TGTGCCAGCAGCCATGGACAGCCCGGTGAGACCCAGTACTTC CASSHGQPGETQYF
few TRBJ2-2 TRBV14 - TGTGCCAGCAGCCAAGTAGCCCCCGTACGGGGCGCCGGGGAGCTGTTTTTT CASSQVAPVRGAGELFF
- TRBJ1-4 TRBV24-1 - TGTGCCATGCGAAGAGACACGCGTAATGAAAAACTGTTTTTT CAMRRDTRNEKLFF
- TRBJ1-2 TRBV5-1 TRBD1 TGCGCCAGCAGGCGCGGGACAGGTCCCAACTATGGCTACACCTTC CASRRGTGPNYGYTF
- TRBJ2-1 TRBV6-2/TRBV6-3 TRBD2 TGTGCCAGCAGCTTCACTAGCGGGGCCTACAATGAGCAGTTCTTC CASSFTSGAYNEQFF
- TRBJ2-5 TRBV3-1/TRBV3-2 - TGTGCCAGCAGCCAAAAAACTTCGTACCAAGAGACCCAGTACTTC CASSQKTSYQETQYF
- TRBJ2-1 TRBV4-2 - TGTGCCAGCAGCCAAGATTGGGGGGATGAGCAGTTCTTC CASSQDWGDEQFF
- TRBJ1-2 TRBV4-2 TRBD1 TGTGCCAGCAGCCATTTACAGGGGAAGGATGGCTACACCTTC CASSHLQGKDGYTF
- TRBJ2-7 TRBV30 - TGTGCCTGGAGTGACCGATCCTACGAGCAGTACTTC CAWSDRSYEQYF
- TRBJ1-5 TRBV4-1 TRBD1 TGCGCCAGCAGCCAAGGGATGACAGGGCGGAATCAGCCCCAGCATTTT CASSQGMTGRNQPQHF
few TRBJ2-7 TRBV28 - TGTGCCAGCAGTTTACCAGGATACGAGCAGTACTTC CASSLPGYEQYF
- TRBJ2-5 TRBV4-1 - TGCGCCAGCAGCCAGACTAGGTTGGAGACCCAGTACTTC CASSQTRLETQYF
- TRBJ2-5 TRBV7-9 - TGTGCCAGCAGCTTTACCACCGGGGTCCAAGAGACCCAGTACTTC CASSFTTGVQETQYF
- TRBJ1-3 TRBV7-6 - TGTGCCAGCAGCTTCGGCAGGTCAGGCTCTGGAAACACCATATATTTT CASSFGRSGSGNTIYF
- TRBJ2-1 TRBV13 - TGTGCCAGCAGCGCCATGAGGGGGAGCGGAAGGTTAATCTTC CASSAMRGSGRLIF
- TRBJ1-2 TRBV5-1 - TGCGCCAGCAGCCTTGACTCAGGGGGCTACACCTTC CASSLDSGGYTF
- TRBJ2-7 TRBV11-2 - TGTGCCAGCAGCTTTAGCGACGAGCAGTACTTC CASSFSDEQYF
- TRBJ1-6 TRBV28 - TGTGCCAGCAGCCAAGGGACATACTATAATTCACCCCTCCACTTT CASSQGTYYNSPLHF
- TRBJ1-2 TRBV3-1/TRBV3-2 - TGTGCCAGCAGCCAAGTGAGTTCGGGTGGCTACACCTTC CASSQVSSGGYTF
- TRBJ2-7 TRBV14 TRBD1 TGTGCCAGCAGCCAAAGGGGACAGGGCTCCTACGAGCAGTACTTC CASSQRGQGSYEQYF
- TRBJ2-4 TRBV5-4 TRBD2 TGTGCCAGCAGCTTCGGGGGGTCGAACATTCAGTACTTC CASSFGGSNIQYF
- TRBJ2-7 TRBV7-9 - TGTGCCAGCAGCTTAGTTGGGAGTATCTGGGCCGAGCAGTACTTC CASSLVGSIWAEQYF
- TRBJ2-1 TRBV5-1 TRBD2 TGCGCCAGCAGCCCGGGAGGCGGGGGGACCAGCCATGAGCAGTTCTTC CASSPGGGGTSHEQFF
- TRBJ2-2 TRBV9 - TGTGCCAGCAGCGTAGGTGTTGTTAACACCGGGGAGCTGTTTTTT CASSVGVVNTGELFF
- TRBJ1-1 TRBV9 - TGTGCCAGCAACCCTGAGGGAACTAATGAAGCTTTCTTT CASNPEGTNEAFF
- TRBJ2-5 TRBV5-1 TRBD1 TGCGCCAGCAGCCCACAGGGGAACCAAGAGACCCAGTACTTC CASSPQGNQETQYF
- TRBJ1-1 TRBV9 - TGTGCCAGCAGCGGGAAAGGGGGCACTGAAGCTTTCTTT CASSGKGGTEAFF
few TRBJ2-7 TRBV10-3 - TGTGCCATCAGTGAGGGGGGGTACGAGCAGTACTTC CAISEGGYEQYF
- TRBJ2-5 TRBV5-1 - TGCGCCAGCAGCTTGGATCCAGGGGGGCGAGAGACCCAGTACTTC CASSLDPGGRETQYF
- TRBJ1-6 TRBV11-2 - TGTGCCAGCAGATTGAACGGGTGGGGACGGTATAATTCACCCCTCCACTTT CASRLNGWGRYNSPLHF
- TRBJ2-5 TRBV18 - TGTGCCAGCTCACCATTCACAACGGCACAAGAGACCCAGTACTTC CASSPFTTAQETQYF
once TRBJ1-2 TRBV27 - TGTGCCAGCAGTCCCCGGCGGGATTGGGATGGCTACACCTTC CASSPRRDWDGYTF
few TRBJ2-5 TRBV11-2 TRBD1 TGTGCCAGCAGCAGAGGACAGGGGGAGTTTGAGACCCAGTACTTC CASSRGQGEFETQYF
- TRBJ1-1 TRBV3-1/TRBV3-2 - TGTGCCAGCAGCCCTTACAGGGCCCTGAACACTGAAGCTTTCTTT CASSPYRALNTEAFF
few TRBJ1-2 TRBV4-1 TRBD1 TGCGCCAGCAGCCAAGAAGCTACAGGGGTACGTTACGGCTACACCTTC CASSQEATGVRYGYTF
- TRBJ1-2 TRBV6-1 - TGTGCCAGCAGTGAAGCGGGGAGTCGGCGGTACGAGGCCTCTAAAGGCTACACCTTC CASSEAGSRRYEASKGYTF
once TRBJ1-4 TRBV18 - TGTGCCAGCTCACCACCTAGGACTAATGAAAAACTGTTTTTT CASSPPRTNEKLFF
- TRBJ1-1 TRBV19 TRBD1 TGTGCCAGCAGGACAGGGTGGGAGAACACTGAAGCTTTCTTT CASRTGWENTEAFF
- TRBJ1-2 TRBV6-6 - TGTGCCAGCAGTTACCAGGACTATGGCTACACCTTC CASSYQDYGYTF
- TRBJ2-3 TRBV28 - TGTGCCAGCAGTTTAAGGGATACGCAGTATTTT CASSLRDTQYF
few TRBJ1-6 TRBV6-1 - TGTGCCAGCAGTGAGGGGACCACAAATTCACCCCTCCACTTT CASSEGTTNSPLHF
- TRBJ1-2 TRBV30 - TGTGCCTGGAGTACGACAGTTACTGGGGGCTACACCTTC CAWSTTVTGGYTF
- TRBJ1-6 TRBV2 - TGTGCCAGCAATTTTGTAAATTCACCCCTCCACTTT CASNFVNSPLHF
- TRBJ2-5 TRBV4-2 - TGTGCCAGCAGGCAAGGGCTACTCGAAGAGACCCAGTACTTC CASRQGLLEETQYF
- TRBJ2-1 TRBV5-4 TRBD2 TGTGCCAGCAGCAGGGGGGGACTAGCGGGAGGGCCCTCAGATGAGCAGTTCTTC CASSRGGLAGGPSDEQFF
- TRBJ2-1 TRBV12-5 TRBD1 TGTGCTAGTGGTGGGACAGGGACGTACAATGAGCAGTTCTTC CASGGTGTYNEQFF
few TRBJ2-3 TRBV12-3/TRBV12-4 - TGTGCCAGCAGTCGATACACAGATACGCAGTATTTT CASSRYTDTQYF
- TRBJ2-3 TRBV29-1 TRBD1 TGCAGCGTACTCAGAGGTACAGGGGGAACAGATACGCAGTATTTT CSVLRGTGGTDTQYF
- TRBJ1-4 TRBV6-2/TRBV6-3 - TGTGCCAGCAGTTACGCGGAGGGTAGGCTGTTTTTT CASSYAEGRLFF
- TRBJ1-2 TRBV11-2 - TGTGCCAGCAGCTCGGAGGGTAATGGCTACACCTTC CASSSEGNGYTF
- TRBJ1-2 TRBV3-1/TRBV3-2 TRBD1 TGTGCCAGCAGCCACGGACAGGGACGGCATGGCTACACCTTC CASSHGQGRHGYTF
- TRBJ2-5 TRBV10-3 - TGTGCCATCAGTGCCCCACCTCCGAGGGAAGAGACCCAGTACTTC CAISAPPPREETQYF
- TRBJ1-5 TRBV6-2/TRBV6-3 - TGTGCCAGCAGTTACGGGGGGACGGTTAGCAATCAGCCCCAGCATTTT CASSYGGTVSNQPQHF
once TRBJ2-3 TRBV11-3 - TGTGCCAGCAGCTTACCCGGGACGAGCCTACGGGCTACGCAGTATTTT CASSLPGTSLRATQYF